The clone carrying this T cell receptor beta chain was observed many times. This sample was included in a study of T-cell reconstitution after alpha-beta-depleted transplantation in children. This CDR3 is 10 amino acids long. The V end was cut by 4 bases, the J end by 10 bases, with 5 bases between. Preparation of the TCRbeta library was carried out with unique molecular identifiers. MiXCR was run by TCRdb on the PCR reads, yielding one entry per CDR3 protein. The sample shows 150,000 to 250,000 distinct CDR3 sequences, just under 6.5% of them seen only once. This chain links TRBV12-3 or TRBV12-4 with TRBJ2-1, with D unresolved. This sequence originates from a girl under three years old with combined immunodeficiency, due to receive a stem cell transplant. The source was PBMCs, collected before TCRalphabeta/CD19-depleted stem cell transplant. CDR3 sequence: CASSSGEQFF. DNA of the CDR3: TGTGCCAGCAGTTCCGGGGAGCAGTTCTTC.